This T cell receptor beta chain was obtained from a study of T cell responses to AZD1222 COVID-19 vaccine. Study results and caveats: Clonal diversity was possibly underestimated; the donors were predominantly white British and more often female. Recipients of AZD1222 seropositive at baseline numbered only 6 or 7. Repertoires were sampled only after the peak T cell response.

Profiling relied on immunoSEQ multiplex PCR, and the TCRdb table lists in-frame clones only, not all of them. The sample has about 96,000 clones; 80% to 90% are singletons. CDR3 length: 12 residues. A note on this clone: Antigen unknown.

The specimen comprised peripheral blood, sampled on day 0 of AZD1222 vaccination. The TCR originated in an adult in good health. This rearrangement joins TRBV21-1 to TRBJ2-5. TRBV21-1 represents a pseudogene. The CDR3 loop is CASLGPQETQYF. The CDR3 bases are TGTGCCAGCCTAGGACCCCAAGAGACCCAGTACTTC.